The source of this T cell receptor (beta chain) is a study of shared clonotypes between healthy human individuals. Every donor, a Caucasian adult, lived in Nashville, Tennessee. When samples were unsorted, roughly 100 million PBMCs were used for genomic DNA. For this clone: Its matching antigen is unknown.

The assay was run at deep level. Measured with immunoSEQ multiplex PCR; TCRdb has only the in-frame clones, and not every one. The table has under 600,000 clones, around 78% seen once; the top ten hold about 12%. The study's findings and limits: Sample collection involved blood only; tissue repertoires are likely different.

The V gene's germline CDR1 is MGHRA and CDR2 YSYEKL. The CDR3 is made up of 16 amino acids. V dropped 3 bases and J dropped 0; count of bases not matched to a gene: 4. Sequencing was done on a sample of PBMCs. The receptor was isolated from a woman aged 40-49 years in good health. Some clones in this sample may be carry-over from other donors' samples. The V gene is TRBV4-1, the J gene TRBJ1-5, with 8 bases matching TRBD1. CDR3 region: CASSHWTGNSNQPQHF. CDR3 in DNA: TGCGCCAGCAGCCACTGGACAGGGAATAGCAATCAGCCCCAGCATTTT.